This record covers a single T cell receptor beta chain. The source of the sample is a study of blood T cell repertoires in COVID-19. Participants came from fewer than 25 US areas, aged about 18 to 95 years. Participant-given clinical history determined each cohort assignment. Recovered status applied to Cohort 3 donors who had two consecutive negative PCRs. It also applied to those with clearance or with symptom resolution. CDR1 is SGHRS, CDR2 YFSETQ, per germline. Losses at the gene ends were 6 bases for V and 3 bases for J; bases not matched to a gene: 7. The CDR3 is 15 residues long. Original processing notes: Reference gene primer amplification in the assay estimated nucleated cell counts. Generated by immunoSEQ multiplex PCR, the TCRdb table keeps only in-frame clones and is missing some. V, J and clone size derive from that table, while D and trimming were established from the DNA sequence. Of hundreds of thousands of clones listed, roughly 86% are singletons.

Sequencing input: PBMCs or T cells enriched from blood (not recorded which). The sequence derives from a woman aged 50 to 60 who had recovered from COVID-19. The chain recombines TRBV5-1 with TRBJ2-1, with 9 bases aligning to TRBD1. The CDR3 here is CASTRDRALYNEQFF. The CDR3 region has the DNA TGCGCCAGCACTAGGGACAGGGCCCTCTACAATGAGCAGTTCTTC.